This T cell receptor (beta chain) is from a study of CD8+ T cells in alopecia areata. The V segment lost 1 base and the J segment 7 bases; nucleotides outside the gene matches: 9. The germline CDR1 and CDR2 sequences are SEHNR and FQNEAQ (reference sequence). There are 16 residues in the CDR3. Sequencing used cDNA as its template, made by extracting RNA and reverse transcribing it. Sequencing was performed with immunoSEQ multiplex PCR; in TCRdb, only in-frame clones are kept and a portion is missing. The sample holds 150,000 to 200,000 clones; 55% are singletons and the top ten take about 4.9%. Cell sorting on a FACSAria was used to separate CD4+ and CD8+ T cells from the PBMCs. Regarding this clone: Its antigen is undetermined.

Study-level results: Clarity of TCR sharing across patients fell short of that in mice, possibly HLA-related. Normal skin's resident alphabeta T cells are also sequenced in scalp samples.

The chain joins TRBV7-9 to TRBJ2-7; 11 bases are a match to TRBD1. The receptor's source is a human donor in good health. What was sequenced was CD4+ T cells sorted from blood. CDR3 DNA sequence: TGTGCCAGCAGCTTAGTTTCCGGGACAGGGGGATGGGAGCAGTACTTC. This encodes CASSLVSGTGGWEQYF. Full variable domain (missing parts from reference TRBV7-9 and TRBJ2-7): DTGVSQNPRHKITKRGQNVTFRCDPISEHNRLYWYRQTLGQGPEFLTYFQNEAQLEKSRLLSDRFSAERPKGSFSTLEIQRTEQGDSAMYLCASSLVSGTGGWEQYFGPGTRLTVT.